Listed here are 10 T cell receptor beta chains from one sample, sequenced in a study of CD8 T cells in Susac syndrome. It was with random hexamers that about 0.45 to 1 ug RNA was reverse transcribed. One entry per CDR3 protein, called by TCRdb with MiXCR from the immunoSEQ multiplex PCR reads. The sample consists of hundreds of thousands of distinct CDR3 sequences, around 84% of them appearing once. Material for sequencing was CD8+ T cells from PBMCs. The receptors were sampled from a human donor with multiple sclerosis.

The chain joins TRBV27 to TRBJ2-1, with a weak D call TRBD2 (8 bases). The germline V gene encodes CDR1 MNHEY and CDR2 SMNVEV (reference sequence). The CDR3 is 15 amino acids. Trimming pared 6 bases from V and 5 bases from J, leaving 17 bases between. CDR3 loop: CASSYRGLGDNEQFF. DNA for the CDR3: TGTGCCAGCAGCTACAGGGGACTAGGAGACAATGAGCAGTTCTTC.

CDR3: CASSIAGSNYGYTF. CDR3 DNA: TGTGCCAGCAGTATCGCGGGGAGTAACTATGGCTACACCTTC. This chain connects TRBV27 to TRBJ1-2; D is ambiguous. Trimming left V 5 bases short and J 1 base short, with 11 bases between. CDR3 size: 14 residues. The germline CDR1 and CDR2 sequences are MNHEY and SMNVEV (reference sequence).

This chain joins TRBV27 and TRBJ2-7, with 8 nucleotides matching TRBD2. CDR3 length equals 14 residues. V lost 2 bases and J lost 1; bases outside the gene matches: 1. Germline V gene sequence: CDR1 MNHEY, CDR2 SMNVEV (reference sequence). CDR3 region: CASSLGTRSYEQYF. CDR3 sequence (DNA): TGTGCCAGCAGTTTAGGGACTAGATCCTACGAGCAGTACTTC.

This clonotype was detected only a few times. This chain connects TRBV27 to TRBJ2-5, with D unclear. The length of the CDR3 is 12 residues. Trimming took 4 bases from V and 2 from J, leaving 5 bases between them. Looked up from germline, CDR1 is MNHEY and CDR2 is SMNVEV (reference sequence). CDR3 protein: CASSSNQETQYF. The CDR3 DNA reads TGTGCCAGCAGTTCGAATCAAGAGACCCAGTACTTC.

The chain employs TRBV12-3 or TRBV12-4 and TRBJ1-3; D is undetermined. Trimming removed 5 bases at V and 0 bases at J, with 8 bases between. CDR3 length: 14 amino acids. CDR3 protein: CASSRLISGNTIYF. The DNA of the CDR3 is TGTGCCAGCAGTCGCTTGATCTCTGGAAACACCATATATTTT.

The chain is built from TRBV10-2 and TRBJ2-5, with 8 nucleotides matching TRBD2. J gave up 5 bases and V 6 bases, and 11 bases lay outside the gene matches. The CDR3 extends over 15 amino acids. Germline V gene sequence: CDR1 WSHSY, CDR2 SAAADI. The CDR3 nucleotides are TGCGCCAGCAGGGTTAGCGGGATCCGTAGGGAGACCCAGTACTTC. Its protein product is CASRVSGIRRETQYF.

CDR3 DNA sequence: TGTGCCAGCACCCCGGCTCCGGGACTCGCCTACAATGAGCAGTTCTTC. Translated: CASTPAPGLAYNEQFF. The V gene is TRBV6-2 or TRBV6-3, the J gene TRBJ2-1, with a tentative D call TRBD2 (6 bases). This CDR3 contains 16 residues. Germline V lookup: CDR1 MNHEY, CDR2 SVGEGT. Trimming stripped 7 bases from V and 2 bases from J, with 18 bases between.

This chain uses TRBV27 with TRBJ1-1, with 8 bases matching TRBD1. Germline trimming cut 5 bases from V and 7 bases from J; bases unmatched to any gene: 3. The CDR3 spans 12 residues. The germline gives CDR1 MNHEY, CDR2 SMNVEV (reference sequence). The CDR3 nucleotides read TGTGCCAGCAGTCACGGACAGGGTGAAGCTTTCTTT. Protein product: CASSHGQGEAFF.

The chain couples TRBV6-1 to TRBJ2-1; 8 bases line up with TRBD2. V shed 7 bases and J 4 bases; nucleotides not matched to a gene: 9. This CDR3 has 15 residues. Germline assignment: CDR1 MNHNS and CDR2 SASEGT. The CDR3 loop is CASTEIAGLYNEQFF. In nucleotides, the CDR3 is TGTGCCAGCACCGAAATAGCGGGACTATACAATGAGCAGTTCTTC.

This sequence joins TRBV27 and TRBJ1-2; D unresolved. The CDR3 is made up of 14 amino acids. Germline CDR1 and CDR2: MNHEY and SMNVEV (reference sequence). V was pared by 5 bases and J by 6 bases, with 16 bases between. The CDR3, as DNA: TGTGCCAGCAGTACCAACGGATGGTTGGATGGCTACACCTTC. It yields the protein CASSTNGWLDGYTF.